This note documents a single T cell receptor (beta chain) sequence. Assay used: immunoSEQ multiplex PCR; TCRdb lists only in-frame clones, some missing. Altogether roughly 640,000 clones are present, around 72% being singletons, with the ten largest covering about 1.7%. The sample comes from a study of shared clonotypes between healthy human individuals. Across the whole study: The composition of the donors was a couple of women and a few men aged 18 to 49. A donor's plate count was three for CD4 naive and three for CD4 memory; CD8 naive had two and CD8 memory one.

The length of the CDR3 is 19 residues. Germline lookup yields CDR1 LNHNV and CDR2 YYDKDF (reference sequence). Unmatched junction bases numbered 9, after V lost 2 bases and J lost 2 bases. Caucasian adults living in Nashville, Tennessee, provided all samples. The sequence was collected from a woman in her 30s in good health. The chain has TRBV15 and TRBJ2-5; 15 bases map to TRBD2. Input material: memory CD4+ T cells sorted from blood. As for subset: CD45RA-negative fraction. The CDR3 DNA is TGTGCCACCAGCAGACCAGGACTAGCGGGAGGGCCGCGGCAAGAGACCCAGTACTTC. This gives the protein CATSRPGLAGGPRQETQYF.